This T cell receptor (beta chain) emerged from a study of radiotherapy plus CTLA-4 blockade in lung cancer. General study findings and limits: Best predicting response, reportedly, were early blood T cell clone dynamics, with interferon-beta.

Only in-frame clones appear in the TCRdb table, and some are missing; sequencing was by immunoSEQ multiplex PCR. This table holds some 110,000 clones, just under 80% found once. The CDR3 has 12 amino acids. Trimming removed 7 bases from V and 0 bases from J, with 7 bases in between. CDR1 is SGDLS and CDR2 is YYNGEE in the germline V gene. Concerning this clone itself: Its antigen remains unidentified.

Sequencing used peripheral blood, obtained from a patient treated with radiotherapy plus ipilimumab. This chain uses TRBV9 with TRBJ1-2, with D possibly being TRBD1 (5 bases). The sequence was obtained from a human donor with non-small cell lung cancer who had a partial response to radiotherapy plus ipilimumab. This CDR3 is CASQGSNYGYTF. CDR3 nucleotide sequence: TGTGCCAGCCAGGGATCTAACTATGGCTACACCTTC.